Following are 32 T cell receptor beta chains from one sample sequenced in a study of blood T cell repertoires in COVID-19. The repertoire was sequenced with immunoSEQ multiplex PCR; TCRdb's copy has only in-frame clones and lacks some. The table records about 220,000 clones, more than 65% of them present only once. Sequencing was carried out using peripheral blood. These receptors originate from a woman in her twenties or thirties who had recovered from COVID-19.

This chain uses TRBV12-2 with TRBJ2-3; the table names TRBD2, a call not compared with the DNA. TRBV12-2 is an annotated pseudogene. This CDR3 is 21 amino acids long. The CDR3 DNA follows: TGTGCAAGTCGCGCTTTCCTCTCCAGGACTAGCGGGATCACTTTGGCAGATACGCAGTATTTT. It is translated as CASRAFLSRTSGITLADTQYF.

The V call is TRBV19, the J call TRBJ1-6, with 7 bases lining up with TRBD1. The CDR3 sequence is 15 residues long. The junction had 8 bases not matched to a gene; V was cut back by 5 bases and J by 7 bases. Germline lookup yields CDR1 LNHDA and CDR2 SQIVND (reference sequence). The CDR3 bases are TGTGCCAGTAGTCCCCGGGACAGAGAGAATTCACCCCTCCACTTT. It yields the protein CASSPRDRENSPLHF.

This sequence joins TRBV6-5 and TRBJ1-6; a possible D gene is TRBD1 (6 bases). The CDR3 is 13 amino acids. With 6 bases removed from V and 10 bases from J, the gap between germline ends came to 13 bases. Germline lookup yields CDR1 MNHEY and CDR2 SVGAGI. The CDR3 sequence is CASRDTRGSPLHF. Here the CDR3 DNA reads TGTGCCAGCAGGGACACTAGGGGGTCACCCCTCCACTTT.

Concerning this clone itself: In the same sample, other DNA sequences code for this CDR3. The V gene is TRBV7-2, the J gene TRBJ2-7, with 10 bases lining up with TRBD2. The germline V gene encodes CDR1 SGHTA and CDR2 FQGNSA. The V segment lost 1 base and the J segment 1 base; nucleotides outside the gene matches: 1. CDR3 size: 15 residues. In nucleotides, the CDR3 is TGTGCCAGCAGCTTAGGACTAGCGGGTTCCTACGAGCAGTACTTC. It is translated as CASSLGLAGSYEQYF. The complete variable domain, with remaining parts taken from reference TRBV7-2 and TRBJ2-7, reads GAGVSQSPSNKVTEKGKDVELRCDPISGHTALYWYRQSLGQGLEFLIYFQGNSAPDKSGLPSDRFSAERTGGSVSTLTIQRTQQEDSAVYLCASSLGLAGSYEQYFGPGTRLTVT.

This clone was seen once. The chain has TRBV27 and TRBJ1-1, with D maybe TRBD1 (6 bases). Germline V lookup: CDR1 MNHEY, CDR2 SMNVEV (reference sequence). The CDR3 has 17 amino acids. Trimming cost V 1 base and J 3 bases, with 18 bases left between them. CDR3: CASSLYPGWEGDTEAFF. CDR3 nucleotides: TGTGCCAGCAGTTTATACCCGGGGTGGGAGGGGGACACTGAAGCTTTCTTT.

This chain uses TRBV7-8 with TRBJ2-1; the D is unclear. The V and J ends lost 0 bases and 4 bases respectively, with 10 bases between them. This CDR3 contains 15 residues. Germline CDR1 is SGHVS and CDR2 is FQNEAQ. The CDR3 here is CASSLALGQYNEQFF. DNA for the CDR3: TGTGCCAGCAGCTTAGCGCTTGGGCAATACAATGAGCAGTTCTTC.

This rearrangement joins TRBV24-1 to TRBJ2-1; D is unresolved. V shed 11 bases and J shed 4 bases, with 14 bases lying between them. Germline CDR1 is KGHDR and CDR2 is SFDVKD. CDR3 size: 13 residues. Written as DNA, the CDR3 is TGTGCCATAAGTCCTGCAGGTTACAATGAGCAGTTCTTC. Its translation is CAISPAGYNEQFF.

This sequence joins TRBV12-5 and TRBJ2-7, with a weak D call TRBD1 (5 bases). Germline CDR1 is LGHNT and CDR2 is FRNRAP. V lost 3 bases, J lost 5 bases, and 14 bases lay in between. This CDR3 has 14 residues. The CDR3: CASGLGGAGNEQYF. CDR3 coding DNA: TGTGCTAGTGGTTTAGGTGGGGCAGGGAACGAGCAGTACTTC.

The rearrangement links TRBV7-8 to TRBJ2-3, with D maybe TRBD1 (6 bases). Trimming removed 0 bases from V and 3 bases from J, with 10 bases in between. CDR1 and CDR2 (germline): SGHVS, FQNEAQ. This CDR3 has 15 residues. CDR3 bases: TGTGCCAGCAGCTTAGCGTCCCAGGGGACAGATACGCAGTATTTT. Its translation is CASSLASQGTDTQYF.

The CDR3 protein is CASVGAATYEQYF. The CDR3 bases are TGTGCCAGTGTAGGGGCGGCCACCTACGAGCAGTACTTC. The chain carries TRBV28 and TRBJ2-7; D might be TRBD1 (5 bases). V shed 9 bases and J shed 2 bases, with 14 bases lying between them. In germline, CDR1 is MDHEN, CDR2 SYDVKM. The CDR3 sequence is 13 residues long.

This clone has just one count. V is TRBV5-1 and J is TRBJ2-7; 9 bases agree with TRBD2. V lost 1 base to trimming and J lost 6 bases; unmatched junction nucleotides: 8. The CDR3 is 15 amino acids. Germline loops: CDR1 SGHRS, CDR2 YFSETQ. CDR3 residues: CASSLWSSGSSEQYF. The DNA of the CDR3 is TGCGCCAGCAGCTTGTGGAGTAGCGGGAGCTCCGAGCAGTACTTC.

The CDR3: CASSTFSNQPQHF. In DNA, the CDR3 is TGTGCCAGCAGTACTTTTAGCAATCAGCCCCAGCATTTT. The chain carries TRBV12-3 or TRBV12-4 and TRBJ1-5; D is undetermined. The germline V and J ends were trimmed by 5 bases and 0 bases, with 5 bases remaining between them. The CDR3 spans 13 residues.

The V gene is TRBV6-5, the J gene TRBJ1-1, with TRBD1 as a possible D gene (5 bases). Germline V lookup: CDR1 MNHEY, CDR2 SVGAGI. The CDR3 loop spans 13 amino acids. The V end was cut by 5 bases, the J end by 7 bases, with 14 bases between. The CDR3: CASSREGRGEAFF. The CDR3 DNA reads TGTGCCAGCAGTAGGGAGGGTAGGGGTGAAGCTTTCTTT.

The rearrangement joins TRBV9 to TRBJ1-2; 9 nucleotides align to TRBD1. The CDR3 loop spans 14 amino acids. The germline CDR1 and CDR2 sequences are SGDLS and YYNGEE. Losses at the gene ends were 0 bases for V and 6 bases for J; bases not matched to a gene: 3. Written as DNA, the CDR3 is TGTGCCAGCAGCGTAGAGGGGACAGGGCATGGCTACACCTTC. It translates to CASSVEGTGHGYTF.

This chain joins TRBV2 and TRBJ2-1; no reliable D call. Germline CDR1 SNHLY, CDR2 FYNNEI. With 7 bases removed from V and 4 bases from J, the gap between germline ends came to 11 bases. CDR3 length equals 13 residues. CDR3 in amino acids: CASISPRYNEQFF. CDR3 nucleotides: TGTGCCAGCATCTCCCCCAGGTACAATGAGCAGTTCTTC.

The CDR3 sequence: CASSRAYRGANSPLHF. CDR3 DNA: TGTGCCAGCAGTAGGGCTTACAGGGGAGCTAATTCACCCCTCCACTTT. This sequence joins TRBV28 and TRBJ1-6; 7 nucleotides line up with TRBD1. There are 16 residues in the CDR3. The germline V gene encodes CDR1 MDHEN and CDR2 SYDVKM. Unmatched junction bases numbered 10, after V lost 5 bases and J lost 6 bases.

This chain links TRBV11-2 with TRBJ2-7; 7 nucleotides line up with TRBD1. The CDR3 is 17 amino acids. V was clipped by 5 bases and J by 3 bases; unmatched bases: 16. Germline loops: CDR1 SGHAT, CDR2 FQNNGV. As DNA, the CDR3 is TGTGCCAGCAGCATCCTCCCCGGACAGGAGAGATACTACGAGCAGTACTTC. It is translated as CASSILPGQERYYEQYF.

This sequence joins TRBV7-6 and TRBJ2-1; D gene uncertain. This CDR3 is built from 15 residues. Trimming stripped 2 bases from V and 0 bases from J, with 8 bases between. Germline CDR1 and CDR2: SGHVS and FNYEAQ. This chain's CDR3 is CASSLSTSSYNEQFF. The CDR3, as DNA: TGTGCCAGCAGCTTATCCACAAGCTCCTACAATGAGCAGTTCTTC.

The chain employs TRBV11-2 and TRBJ2-3; 10 bases map to TRBD2. CDR1 is SGHAT, CDR2 FQNNGV, per germline. The CDR3 length is 19 residues. V lost 3 bases to trimming and J lost 0 bases; unmatched junction nucleotides: 12. The CDR3 reads CASSFRRGASGSSTDTQYF. The CDR3 DNA reads TGTGCCAGCAGCTTCAGACGGGGGGCTAGCGGGAGTAGCACAGATACGCAGTATTTT.

V usage is TRBV11-2 and J usage is TRBJ2-5; D not certain. Deletions cut 5 bases from V and 8 bases from J, with 9 bases between. CDR1 SGHAT and CDR2 FQNNGV come from the germline V gene. The CDR3 contains 11 residues. CDR3 DNA sequence: TGTGCCAGCAGCGGTACTTATACCCAGTACTTC. Translating it yields CASSGTYTQYF.

This chain uses TRBV28 with TRBJ2-4, with D perhaps matching TRBD1 (5 bases). Germline values: CDR1 MDHEN, CDR2 SYDVKM. Trimming took 4 bases from V and 3 from J, leaving 19 bases between them. CDR3 length equals 17 residues. The chain's CDR3 is CASSSFWSRQSKNIQYF. The CDR3 DNA sequence: TGTGCCAGCAGTTCTTTTTGGTCGCGACAGAGCAAAAACATTCAGTACTTC.

The CDR3 nucleotides are TGTGCCATCAGTGATAGGGAGTCGGTCGGGGAGCTGTTTTTT. Translating it yields CAISDRESVGELFF. V is TRBV10-3 and J is TRBJ2-2, with D maybe TRBD2 (5 bases). Looked up from germline, CDR1 is ENHRY and CDR2 is SYGVKD. This CDR3 has 14 residues. The germline V and J ends were trimmed by 3 bases and 7 bases, with 12 bases remaining between them.

The rearrangement uses TRBV19 and TRBJ1-1, with a weak D call TRBD1 (5 bases). There are 12 residues in the CDR3. CDR1 and CDR2 (germline): LNHDA, SQIVND (reference sequence). V was pared by 3 bases and J by 4 bases, with 6 bases between. The CDR3 reads CASSMGRTEAFF. The CDR3 DNA is TGTGCCAGTAGTATGGGGCGCACTGAAGCTTTCTTT. The whole variable domain, remainder taken from reference TRBV19 and TRBJ1-1, is DGGITQSPKYLFRKEGQNVTLSCEQNLNHDAMYWYRQDPGQGLRLIYYSQIVNDFQKGDIAEGYSVSREKKESFPLTVTSAQKNPTAFYLCASSMGRTEAFFGQGTRLTVV.

V gene TRBV21-1 combines with J gene TRBJ2-7; TRBD1, as called in the table, went unchecked against the DNA. TRBV21-1 is marked as a pseudogene. The CDR3 loop spans 15 amino acids. CDR3 sequence (DNA): TGTGCCAGCAGCCCTATACAGGGGGCGGTGTACGAGCAGTACTTC. Translating gives CASSPIQGAVYEQYF.

The chain links TRBV27 to TRBJ1-1, with 7 bases matching TRBD1. The germline V gene has CDR1 MNHEY and CDR2 SMNVEV (reference sequence). Trimming removed 10 bases from V and 9 bases from J; junction bases left unmatched: 8. The CDR3 is 11 amino acids. In DNA, the CDR3 is TGTGCCACCGCAGACAGGGCCCAAGCTTTCTTT. The encoded protein is CATADRAQAFF.

The CDR3 protein is CASSSLPDTQYF. In nucleotides, the CDR3 is TGTGCCAGCAGTTCCCTTCCAGATACGCAGTATTTT. The chain is built from TRBV28 and TRBJ2-3; unclear D gene. Trimming pared 4 bases from V and 4 bases from J, leaving 6 bases between. This CDR3 is 12 amino acids long. Germline lookup yields CDR1 MDHEN and CDR2 SYDVKM. The variable domain in full, with the rest retrieved from reference TRBV28 and TRBJ2-3, is DVKVTQSSRYLVKRTGEKVFLECVQDMDHENMFWYRQDPGLGLRLIYFSYDVKMKEKGDIPEGYSVSREKKERFSLILESASTNQTSMYLCASSSLPDTQYFGPGTRLTVL.

The chain has TRBV28 and TRBJ2-2; possible D gene TRBD2, 5 bases. V lost 2 bases and J lost 1, with 14 bases in between. Germline V CDR1 and CDR2: MDHEN, SYDVKM. The CDR3 length is 17 residues. DNA for the CDR3: TGTGCCAGCAGTTTACCCGCTTACGGGAAGAACACCGGGGAGCTGTTTTTT. Translation gives CASSLPAYGKNTGELFF.

V usage is TRBV6-5 and J usage is TRBJ1-4, with TRBD1 matching 9 bases. The CDR3 consists of 15 residues. Per the germline V gene, CDR1 is MNHEY and CDR2 is SVGAGI. The trim removed 6 bases at V and 2 bases at J, leaving 4 bases unmatched. The CDR3 sequence is CASRSTGGTNEKLFF. The CDR3 bases are TGTGCCAGCAGGTCGACAGGGGGGACTAATGAAAAACTGTTTTTT.

The J gene is TRBJ2-3, the V gene TRBV5-4, with 7 nucleotides matching TRBD2. The CDR3 is 15 amino acids. With V trimmed by 4 bases and J by 0 bases, 5 bases remained unmatched. Germline CDR1 and CDR2: SGHNT and YYREEE (reference sequence). The chain's CDR3 is CASSPRAGSTDTQYF. For the CDR3, the DNA is TGTGCCAGCAGCCCCCGAGCGGGAAGCACAGATACGCAGTATTTT. Full variable domain (outside the CDR3, taken from reference TRBV5-4 and TRBJ2-3): ETGVTQSPTHLIKTRGQQVTLRCSSQSGHNTVSWYQQALGQGPQFIFQYYREEENGRGNFPPRFSGLQFPNYSSELNVNALELDDSALYLCASSPRAGSTDTQYFGPGTRLTVL.

This clone appeared once. The V and J genes are TRBV7-9 and TRBJ2-1; D is possibly TRBD2 (7 bases). CDR3 length: 13 residues. Trimming took off 1 base at V and 15 bases at J, with 16 bases between the two ends. Germline assignment: CDR1 SEHNR and CDR2 FQNEAQ (reference sequence). This CDR3 reads CASSLEGGRQGFF. In nucleotides, the CDR3 is TGTGCCAGCAGCTTAGAGGGGGGGCGCCAGGGGTTCTTC. Filled out from reference TRBV7-9 and TRBJ2-1, the complete variable domain reads DTGVSQNPRHKITKRGQNVTFRCDPISEHNRLYWYRQTLGQGPEFLTYFQNEAQLEKSRLLSDRFSAERPKGSFSTLEIQRTEQGDSAMYLCASSLEGGRQGFFGPGTRLTVL.

The chain links TRBV18 to TRBJ2-5, with TRBD2 identical over 7 bases. Trimming cost V 6 bases and J 2 bases; bases outside gene matches: 9. CDR3 size: 15 residues. Germline lookup yields CDR1 KGHSH and CDR2 LQKENI. The CDR3 protein is CASSLYGGGQETQYF. DNA of the CDR3: TGTGCCAGCTCTCTCTATGGCGGGGGACAAGAGACCCAGTACTTC.

This CDR3 reads CSVRGQGEKLFF. The CDR3 region has the DNA TGCAGCGTCCGAGGACAGGGCGAAAAACTGTTTTTT. The chain links TRBV29-1 to TRBJ1-4; TRBD1 agrees at 8 bases. The CDR3 is 12 amino acids. The trim removed 6 bases at V and 8 bases at J, leaving 5 bases unmatched. Germline values: CDR1 SQVTM, CDR2 ANQGSEA.